The 17 T cell receptor beta chains below come from one sample, sequenced in a study of cytomegalovirus exposure and HLA in healthy donors. The assay was immunoSEQ multiplex PCR, and TCRdb's table has in-frame clones only and misses some. The sample has 100,000 or so clones, roughly nine tenths seen once. Specimen: PBMCs. The receptors were gathered from a man younger than 35 in good health and CMV-seropositive.

The V and J genes are TRBV7-2 and TRBJ2-3; 10 bases align to TRBD2. With 6 bases clipped from V and 2 bases from J, the junction kept 5 bases outside the gene matches. Germline values: CDR1 SGHTA, CDR2 FQGNSA. The CDR3 is 15 amino acids. This chain's CDR3 is CASSFTSGNTDTQYF. DNA of the CDR3: TGTGCCAGCAGTTTCACTAGCGGGAACACAGATACGCAGTATTTT.

The chain is built from TRBV28 and TRBJ2-7, with 9 bases aligning to TRBD2. In germline, CDR1 is MDHEN, CDR2 SYDVKM. Trimming cost V 6 bases and J 5 bases; bases outside gene matches: 11. The CDR3 is made up of 15 amino acids. CDR3: CASSSFSGRKNEQYF. CDR3 bases: TGTGCCAGCAGCTCCTTTAGCGGGAGAAAAAACGAGCAGTACTTC. The full variable domain, with the rest looked up from reference TRBV28 and TRBJ2-7, is DVKVTQSSRYLVKRTGEKVFLECVQDMDHENMFWYRQDPGLGLRLIYFSYDVKMKEKGDIPEGYSVSREKKERFSLILESASTNQTSMYLCASSSFSGRKNEQYFGPGTRLTVT.

V and J are TRBV28 and TRBJ1-2; 10 bases agree with TRBD1. The CDR3 is 17 amino acids. J was trimmed by 0 bases and V by 4 bases; bases with no gene match: 8. Germline CDR1 MDHEN, CDR2 SYDVKM. In DNA, the CDR3 is TGTGCCAGCAGTTCGACAGGGGGCGCTCCCTCTAACTATGGCTACACCTTC. Amino acid sequence: CASSSTGGAPSNYGYTF.

This sequence joins TRBV28 and TRBJ1-5; TRBD1 aligns across 7 bases. Germline V gives CDR1 MDHEN, CDR2 SYDVKM. The J segment lost 0 bases and the V segment lost 5 bases, leaving 4 bases of the junction unmatched. The CDR3 is made up of 15 amino acids. CDR3: CASSPGGASNQPQHF. The CDR3 bases are TGTGCCAGCAGTCCAGGGGGAGCTAGCAATCAGCCCCAGCATTTT. Supplemented by reference TRBV28 and TRBJ1-5, the full variable domain reads DVKVTQSSRYLVKRTGEKVFLECVQDMDHENMFWYRQDPGLGLRLIYFSYDVKMKEKGDIPEGYSVSREKKERFSLILESASTNQTSMYLCASSPGGASNQPQHFGDGTRLSIL.

The V gene is TRBV25-1, the J gene TRBJ2-1, with TRBD1 identical over 9 bases. CDR3 length: 15 amino acids. Germline V CDR1 and CDR2: MGHDK, SYGVNS. Trimming at V came to 5 bases and at J to 2 bases, leaving 4 bases not matched to a gene. CDR3 amino acids: CASSFTGGTYNEQFF. As DNA, the CDR3 is TGTGCCAGCAGTTTCACAGGGGGCACCTACAATGAGCAGTTCTTC.

V gene TRBV4-2 combines with J gene TRBJ2-1; tentatively, D is TRBD2 (7 bases). Germline V gives CDR1 LGHNA, CDR2 YNFKEQ. The length of the CDR3 is 16 residues. Deletions cut 0 bases from V and 4 bases from J, with 13 bases between. CDR3: CASSQEGGALYNEQFF. The CDR3 DNA is TGTGCCAGCAGCCAAGAGGGGGGGGCCCTTTACAATGAGCAGTTCTTC.

The chain carries TRBV11-2 and TRBJ2-6, with D uncertain. The CDR3 contains 17 residues. CDR1 is SGHAT, CDR2 FQNNGV, per germline. V was clipped by 5 bases and J by 0 bases, with 14 bases between them. CDR3 sequence reads: CASSPLVGGSGANVLTF. CDR3 nucleotides: TGTGCCAGCAGCCCACTTGTTGGCGGCTCTGGGGCCAACGTCCTGACTTTC.

CDR3 DNA sequence: TGTGCCAGTAGTCCGGACAGCTACGGCTACACCTTC. It is translated as CASSPDSYGYTF. The rearrangement uses TRBV19 and TRBJ1-2; possibly TRBD1 for D (6 bases). V lost 5 bases, J lost 8 bases, and 12 bases lay in between. This CDR3 region has 12 residues. The germline V gene encodes CDR1 LNHDA and CDR2 SQIVND (reference sequence).

The chain employs TRBV5-1 and TRBJ2-7; perhaps TRBD1 as D (6 bases). Germline loops: CDR1 SGHRS, CDR2 YFSETQ. Between the trimmed V and J ends, which lost 2 bases and 2 bases, there was a span of 17 bases. There are 16 residues in the CDR3. CDR3 bases: TGCGCCAGCAGCTTTGACCGGGACACACTAACCTACGAGCAGTACTTC. Translated: CASSFDRDTLTYEQYF.

This chain joins TRBV19 and TRBJ2-2; maybe TRBD2 (6 bases). Looked up from germline, CDR1 is LNHDA and CDR2 is SQIVND (reference sequence). V was clipped by 0 bases and J by 6 bases, with 11 bases between them. The CDR3 contains 15 residues. In DNA form, the CDR3 reads TGTGCCAGTAGTATAGACGTAGCGGTCCCCGGGGAGCTGTTTTTT. Protein sequence: CASSIDVAVPGELFF.

The chain couples TRBV27 to TRBJ2-5, with a possible D match to TRBD1 (5 bases). The V gene lost 5 bases and the J gene lost 5 bases, with 21 bases spanning the gap. CDR3 length: 16 amino acids. The germline CDR1 and CDR2 sequences are MNHEY and SMNVEV (reference sequence). This chain's CDR3 is CASSGAVRPSWETQYF. The CDR3, as DNA: TGTGCCAGCAGTGGGGCCGTGCGGCCCTCTTGGGAGACCCAGTACTTC.

The genes are TRBV28 and TRBJ2-2; 8 nucleotides match TRBD1. The CDR3 extends over 15 amino acids. Germline V gene data show CDR1 as MDHEN and CDR2 as SYDVKM. V dropped 3 bases and J dropped 4; count of bases not matched to a gene: 4. CDR3 amino acids: CASSLGGQATGELFF. The CDR3 nucleotides are TGTGCCAGCAGTTTGGGGGGACAGGCCACCGGGGAGCTGTTTTTT.

Worth noting for this clone: Other DNA sequences in the sample encode the same CDR3. This chain uses TRBV4-1 with TRBJ1-4; TRBD1 matches 8 bases. CDR3 length: 15 residues. V shed 0 bases, J shed 7 bases, and the junction held 4 bases outside the gene matches. Germline lookup yields CDR1 MGHRA and CDR2 YSYEKL. For the CDR3, the DNA is TGCGCCAGCAGCCAAGACAGGGGGCTTAGTGAAAAACTGTTTTTT. The encoded protein is CASSQDRGLSEKLFF.

The gene calls are TRBV4-3 and TRBJ2-1, with 11 bases fitting TRBD2. The V gene's germline CDR1 is LGHNA and CDR2 YSLEER. The V segment lost 0 bases and the J segment 4 bases; nucleotides outside the gene matches: 11. The CDR3 contains 19 residues. CDR3 sequence reads: CASSQDPSSSGRTYNEQFF. The CDR3, as DNA: TGCGCCAGCAGCCAAGATCCGTCGTCTAGCGGGAGGACGTACAATGAGCAGTTCTTC.

The V gene is TRBV13, the J gene TRBJ2-7; maybe TRBD1 (6 bases). The germline V gene has CDR1 PRHDT and CDR2 FYEKMQ (reference sequence). This CDR3 is 13 amino acids long. V lost 6 bases to trimming and J lost 2 bases, with 11 bases between them. This chain's CDR3 is CASRPGQTYEQYF. Here the CDR3 DNA reads TGTGCCAGCAGACCGGGACAAACCTACGAGCAGTACTTC.

The chain uses TRBV7-3 and TRBJ2-5, with D unresolved. The germline V gene encodes CDR1 SGHTA and CDR2 FQGTGA. V was pared by 1 base and J by 1 base, with 16 bases between. The CDR3 loop spans 17 amino acids. The CDR3 nucleotides are TGTGCCAGCAGCTTAAGTTGGCCTCCAAAACGCCAAGAGACCCAGTACTTC. Protein: CASSLSWPPKRQETQYF.

This chain connects TRBV9 to TRBJ2-2, with TRBD2 as a possible D gene (8 bases). The CDR3 loop spans 16 amino acids. Trimming pared 0 bases from V and 4 bases from J, leaving 13 bases between. CDR1 and CDR2 (germline): SGDLS, YYNGEE. The CDR3 bases are TGTGCCAGCAGCGTAGGTAGCGGGGACAGCACCGGGGAGCTGTTTTTT. Protein: CASSVGSGDSTGELFF.